The following is a TCR beta chain sequence with its context. The sample belongs to a study of blood T cell repertoires in COVID-19. In the study overall: Spain, Italy and the United States supplied samples that represented acute and convalescent COVID-19. The cDNA or gDNA used as material had been derived from T cells, B-cell-depleted T cells, or PBMCs.

In the study's own analysis: Quantification of nucleated cells was approximated via reference gene primer amplification. The table came from immunoSEQ multiplex PCR; TCRdb's copy has only in-frame clones and leaves some out. The V and J calls and clone size come from that table; D and trimming were worked out from the DNA. This sample has 200,000 to 300,000 clones; 80% to 90% occur once, and the top ten carry 3.7%. CDR1 and CDR2 from the germline V gene are SGHNT and YYREEE (reference sequence). This CDR3 region has 13 residues. V was pared by 4 bases and J by 1 base, with 8 bases between. The receptor was isolated from a woman in her 40s with acute or convalescent COVID-19. Material for sequencing was peripheral blood. This chain connects TRBV5-4 to TRBJ1-1; no definite D call. The CDR3 bases are TGTGCCAGCAGCGGAGGTTGGAACACTGAAGCTTTCTTT. It translates to CASSGGWNTEAFF.